This record covers a single T cell receptor (beta chain). Some clones are missing from TCRdb's copy, which holds only in-frame ones; the method was immunoSEQ multiplex PCR. The sample includes approximately 210,000 clones, 85% seen only once; the top ten take 0.95%. This specimen belongs to a study of blood T cell repertoires in COVID-19. V lost 3 bases, J lost 4 bases, and 10 bases lay in between. The CDR3 loop spans 14 amino acids. Looked up from germline, CDR1 is SGHTA and CDR2 is FQGNSA. The chain links TRBV7-2 to TRBJ1-3; D gene ambiguous. Sequencing input: peripheral blood. This receptor was taken from a man between 60 and 70 years old with COVID-19, enrolled during active disease. CDR3 sequence reads: CASSFSTGGNTIYF. Here the CDR3 DNA reads TGTGCCAGCAGCTTCTCGACGGGGGGAAACACCATATATTTT.